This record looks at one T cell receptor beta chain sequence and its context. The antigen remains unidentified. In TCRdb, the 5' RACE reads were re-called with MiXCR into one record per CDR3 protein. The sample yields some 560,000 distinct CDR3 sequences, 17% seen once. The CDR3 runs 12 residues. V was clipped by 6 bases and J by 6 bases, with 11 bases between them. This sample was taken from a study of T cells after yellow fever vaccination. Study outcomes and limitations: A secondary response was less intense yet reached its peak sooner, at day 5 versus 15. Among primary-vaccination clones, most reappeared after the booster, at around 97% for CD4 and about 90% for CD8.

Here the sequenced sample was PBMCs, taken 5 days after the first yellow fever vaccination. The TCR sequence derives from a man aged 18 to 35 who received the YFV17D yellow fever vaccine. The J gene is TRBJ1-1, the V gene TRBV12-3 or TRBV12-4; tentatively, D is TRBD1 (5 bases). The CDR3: CASRYGTAEAFF. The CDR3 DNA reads TGTGCCAGCAGGTACGGGACGGCTGAAGCTTTCTTT.